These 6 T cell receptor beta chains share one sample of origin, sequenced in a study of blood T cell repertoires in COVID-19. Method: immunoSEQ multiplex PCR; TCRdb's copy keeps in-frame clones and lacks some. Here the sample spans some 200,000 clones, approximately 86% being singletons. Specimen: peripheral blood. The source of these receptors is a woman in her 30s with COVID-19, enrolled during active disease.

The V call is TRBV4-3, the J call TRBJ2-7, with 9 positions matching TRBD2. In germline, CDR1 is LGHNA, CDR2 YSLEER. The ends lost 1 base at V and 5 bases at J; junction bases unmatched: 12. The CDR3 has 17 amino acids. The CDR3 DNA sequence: TGCGCCAGCAGCCAAGGAGAATGGACTAGCGCTAGGGACGAGCAGTACTTC. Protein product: CASSQGEWTSARDEQYF.

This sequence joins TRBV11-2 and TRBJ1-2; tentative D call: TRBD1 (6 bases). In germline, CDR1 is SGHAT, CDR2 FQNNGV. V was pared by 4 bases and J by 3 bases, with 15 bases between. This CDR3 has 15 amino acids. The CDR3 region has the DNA TGTGCCAGCAGCTCATTACAGGGTGTCGACTATGGCTACACCTTC. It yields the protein CASSSLQGVDYGYTF.

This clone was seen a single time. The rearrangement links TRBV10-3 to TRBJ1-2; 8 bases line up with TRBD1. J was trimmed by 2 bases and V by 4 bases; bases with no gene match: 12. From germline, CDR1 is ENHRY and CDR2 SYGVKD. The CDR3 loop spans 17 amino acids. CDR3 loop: CAISGGTGPDTNYGYTF. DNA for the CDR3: TGTGCCATCAGTGGGGGGACAGGACCTGACACGAACTATGGCTACACCTTC.

The CDR3 region has the DNA TGTGCCAGCAGCGTACGGTCGGGTTTGAACACTGAAGCTTTCTTT. Translated: CASSVRSGLNTEAFF. The chain joins TRBV9 to TRBJ1-1; D unclear. The CDR3 is made up of 15 amino acids. Trimming left V 1 base short and J 0 bases short, with 10 bases between. CDR1 and CDR2 (germline): SGDLS, YYNGEE.

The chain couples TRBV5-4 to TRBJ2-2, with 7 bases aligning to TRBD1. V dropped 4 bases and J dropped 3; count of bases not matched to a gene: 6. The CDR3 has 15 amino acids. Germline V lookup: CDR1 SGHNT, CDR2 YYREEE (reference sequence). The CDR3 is CASSLMGTDTGELFF. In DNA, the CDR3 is TGTGCCAGCAGCCTAATGGGGACAGACACCGGGGAGCTGTTTTTT.

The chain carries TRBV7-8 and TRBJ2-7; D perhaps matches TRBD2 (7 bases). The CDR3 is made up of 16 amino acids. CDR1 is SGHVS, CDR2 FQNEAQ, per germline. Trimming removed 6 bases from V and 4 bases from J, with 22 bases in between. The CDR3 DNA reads TGTGCCAGCAGGGGGGGGCTTCCGGACCACCGGTACGAGCAGTACTTC. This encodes CASRGGLPDHRYEQYF.